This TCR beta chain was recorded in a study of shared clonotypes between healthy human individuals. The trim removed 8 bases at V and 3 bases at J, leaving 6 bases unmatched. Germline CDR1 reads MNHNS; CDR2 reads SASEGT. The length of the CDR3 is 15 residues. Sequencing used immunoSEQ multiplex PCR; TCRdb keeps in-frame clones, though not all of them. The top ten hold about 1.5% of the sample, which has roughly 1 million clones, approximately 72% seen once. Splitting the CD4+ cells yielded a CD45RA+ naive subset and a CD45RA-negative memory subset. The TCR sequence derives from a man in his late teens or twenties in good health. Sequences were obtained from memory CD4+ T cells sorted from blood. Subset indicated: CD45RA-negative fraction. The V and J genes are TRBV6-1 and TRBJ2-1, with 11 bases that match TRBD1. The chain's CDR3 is CASSIGTGGYNEQFF. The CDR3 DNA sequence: TGTGCCAGCTCGATCGGGACAGGGGGCTACAATGAGCAGTTCTTC.